These 24 T cell receptor beta chains came from one sample sequenced in a study of blood T cell repertoires in COVID-19. Method: immunoSEQ multiplex PCR; TCRdb's copy keeps in-frame clones and lacks some. Altogether 140,000 or so clones are present, 80% to 90% being singletons, with the ten largest covering approximately 11%. Source material: PBMCs or T cells enriched from blood (not recorded which). All receptors derive from a man between 60 and 75 years old who had recovered from COVID-19.

This clone was found a few times. The V and J genes are TRBV9 and TRBJ1-4; D is unresolved. The CDR3 spans 15 residues. CDR1 and CDR2 from the germline V gene are SGDLS and YYNGEE. Trimming removed 0 bases at V and 3 bases at J, with 9 bases between. CDR3 coding DNA: TGTGCCAGCAGCGTAGCTGCGGGCGCTAATGAAAAACTGTTTTTT. It is translated as CASSVAAGANEKLFF.

The rearrangement uses TRBV19 and TRBJ1-1, with TRBD1 matching over 7 bases. The germline V gene encodes CDR1 LNHDA and CDR2 SQIVND (reference sequence). The CDR3 is 16 residues long. The V segment lost 3 bases and the J segment 1 base; nucleotides outside the gene matches: 8. The chain's CDR3 is CASSIFPGTANTEAFF. CDR3 nucleotide sequence: TGTGCCAGTAGTATCTTCCCCGGGACAGCGAACACTGAAGCTTTCTTT.

CDR3 sequence reads: CAWSVEHPPLHF. For the CDR3, the DNA is TGTGCCTGGAGTGTTGAGCATCCACCCCTCCACTTT. The rearrangement links TRBV30 to TRBJ1-6, with D hard to call. CDR3 length: 12 amino acids. The germline gives CDR1 GTSNPN, CDR2 SVGIG (reference sequence). V was pared by 0 bases and J by 11 bases, with 8 bases between.

In nucleotides, the CDR3 is TGTGCCAGCATAAAATCGGGGACAGGGGGCTTAACTTTCTTT. Translated: CASIKSGTGGLTFF. This chain uses TRBV2 with TRBJ1-1; the match to TRBD1 covers 12 bases. V lost 7 bases to trimming and J lost 12 bases; unmatched junction nucleotides: 12. The CDR3 totals 14 residues. Germline V gives CDR1 SNHLY, CDR2 FYNNEI. The variable domain in full, completed from reference TRBV2 and TRBJ1-1, reads EPEVTQTPSHQVTQMGQEVILRCVPISNHLYFYWYRQILGQKVEFLVSFYNNEISEKSEIFDDQFSVERPDGSNFTLKIRSTKLEDSAMYFCASIKSGTGGLTFFGQGTRLTVV.

The V gene is TRBV2, the J gene TRBJ2-3; maybe TRBD2 (6 bases). The V gene lost 7 bases and the J gene lost 3 bases, with 11 bases spanning the gap. From germline, CDR1 is SNHLY and CDR2 FYNNEI. The CDR3 has 13 amino acids. CDR3 nucleotide sequence: TGTGCCAGCATACGGGAGCGGACAGATACGCAGTATTTT. Translated: CASIRERTDTQYF.

The V and J genes are TRBV5-4 and TRBJ1-2; the match to TRBD1 covers 10 bases. Germline V CDR1 and CDR2: SGHNT, YYREEE (reference sequence). This CDR3 comprises 16 residues. V lost 0 bases, J lost 3 bases, and 5 bases stayed unmatched. The CDR3 sequence: CASSLGQGALYYGYTF. In nucleotides, the CDR3 is TGTGCCAGCAGCTTGGGACAGGGGGCCTTGTACTATGGCTACACCTTC. The whole variable domain, remainder taken from reference TRBV5-4 and TRBJ1-2, is ETGVTQSPTHLIKTRGQQVTLRCSSQSGHNTVSWYQQALGQGPQFIFQYYREEENGRGNFPPRFSGLQFPNYSSELNVNALELDDSALYLCASSLGQGALYYGYTFGSGTRLTVV.

The J gene is TRBJ2-1, the V gene TRBV6-1; no reliable D call. Germline CDR1 MNHNS, CDR2 SASEGT. This CDR3 contains 12 residues. The V and J ends lost 3 bases and 4 bases respectively, with 4 bases between them. Written as DNA, the CDR3 is TGTGCCAGCAGTGATAATTACAATGAGCAGTTCTTC. Protein sequence: CASSDNYNEQFF.

The chain has TRBV30 and TRBJ1-5, with 7 bases fitting TRBD1. V trimming: 1 base; J trimming: 7 bases; junction bases outside the gene matches: 4. Germline V gene lookup returns CDR1 GTSNPN and CDR2 SVGIG (reference sequence). The CDR3 has 13 residues. CDR3 amino acids: CAWSDQGEQPQHF. CDR3 DNA: TGTGCCTGGAGTGACCAGGGGGAGCAGCCCCAGCATTTT.

This chain links TRBV12-5 with TRBJ2-2; D perhaps matches TRBD2 (5 bases). The CDR3 is 15 amino acids. Trimming cost V 7 bases and J 4 bases, with 16 bases left between them. Germline CDR1 is LGHNT and CDR2 is FRNRAP. The CDR3 sequence: CASAYGGVGTGELFF. DNA of the CDR3: TGTGCTAGTGCCTATGGAGGCGTGGGCACCGGGGAGCTGTTTTTT.

The rearrangement links TRBV6-5 to TRBJ1-1, with a possible D match to TRBD1 (5 bases). From germline, CDR1 is MNHEY and CDR2 SVGAGI. The CDR3 length is 14 residues. V lost 7 bases, J lost 1 base, and 13 bases lay in between. The CDR3 loop reads CASMRGLPNTEAFF. DNA of the CDR3: TGTGCCAGCATGCGGGGCTTGCCGAACACTGAAGCTTTCTTT.

The chain employs TRBV14 and TRBJ2-1, with unresolved D. The CDR3 totals 13 residues. Trimming took 2 bases from V and 3 from J, leaving 5 bases between them. Germline V lookup: CDR1 SGHDN, CDR2 FVKESK. CDR3 sequence (DNA): TGTGCCAGCAGCCAACCTAACTACAATGAGCAGTTCTTC. This encodes CASSQPNYNEQFF.

The rearrangement uses TRBV7-3 and TRBJ2-2, with 11 bases lining up with TRBD2. Trimming took 10 bases from V and 3 from J; bases not matched to a gene: 4. The germline V gene has CDR1 SGHTA and CDR2 FQGTGA. This CDR3 spans 14 amino acids. CDR3 coding DNA: TGTGCCACTAGCGGGAGGATTGACACCGGGGAGCTGTTTTTT. This codes for CATSGRIDTGELFF.

The chain carries TRBV5-4 and TRBJ1-4; maybe TRBD1 (5 bases). The CDR3 extends over 17 amino acids. CDR1 is SGHNT, CDR2 YYREEE, per germline (reference sequence). V shed 3 bases and J shed 7 bases, with 22 bases lying between them. The CDR3 spells CASSSRPPGLKSEKLFF. The DNA of the CDR3 is TGTGCCAGCAGCTCAAGACCTCCGGGACTAAAGTCTGAAAAACTGTTTTTT.

In its sample, this clone was seen once. V gene TRBV28 combines with J gene TRBJ1-2; 9 positions match TRBD1. The CDR3 contains 16 residues. Looked up from germline, CDR1 is MDHEN and CDR2 is SYDVKM. V lost 3 bases and J lost 3; bases outside the gene matches: 8. CDR3 bases: TGTGCCAGCAGTTTCCGCTGGACAGGGGACTACTATGGCTACACCTTC. Translating it yields CASSFRWTGDYYGYTF.

The gene calls are TRBV27 and TRBJ2-3, with unresolved D. V gave up 10 bases and J gave up 0 bases, with 11 bases separating them. CDR3 size: 13 residues. CDR1 and CDR2 from the germline V gene are MNHEY and SMNVEV (reference sequence). In nucleotides, the CDR3 is TGTGCCACCAGAAGAACTAGCACAGATACGCAGTATTTT. It is translated as CATRRTSTDTQYF.

This chain connects TRBV19 to TRBJ1-6; 7 nucleotides match TRBD1. The V gene end was trimmed by 8 bases and the J gene end by 12 bases; junction bases not matched to a gene: 10. The CDR3 has 13 residues. Germline CDR1 and CDR2: LNHDA and SQIVND (reference sequence). This chain's CDR3 is CASGGQISQPLHF. The CDR3 DNA sequence: TGTGCCAGTGGGGGACAGATTTCTCAACCCCTCCACTTT.

The V gene is TRBV4-1, the J gene TRBJ2-7; a possible D gene is TRBD2 (6 bases). This CDR3 is 15 amino acids long. Trimming removed 0 bases at V and 3 bases at J, with 12 bases between. Per the germline V gene, CDR1 is MGHRA and CDR2 is YSYEKL. Written as DNA, the CDR3 is TGCGCCAGCAGCCAAGATCCGGGAGAGGGCTACGAGCAGTACTTC. It is translated as CASSQDPGEGYEQYF.

The chain joins TRBV28 to TRBJ2-2; 8 positions agree with TRBD2. The CDR3 loop spans 15 amino acids. CDR1 and CDR2 from the germline V gene are MDHEN and SYDVKM. V gave up 5 bases and J gave up 6 bases; unmatched junction bases: 8. CDR3 nucleotide sequence: TGTGCCAGCAGTCGCCAGCTAGCGGGTTCCGGGGAGCTGTTTTTT. Protein: CASSRQLAGSGELFF.

The CDR3 DNA follows: TGTGCCAGCAGCACCACGGACACCCGTCCGGCTTTCTTT. Amino acids: CASSTTDTRPAFF. The J gene is TRBJ1-1, the V gene TRBV11-1; maybe TRBD1 (5 bases). This CDR3 is 13 amino acids long. The V and J ends lost 5 bases and 11 bases respectively, with 18 bases between them. The germline gives CDR1 SGHAT, CDR2 FQDESV (reference sequence).

This clone was seen just once. This chain uses TRBV10-2 with TRBJ2-7, with 8 positions matching TRBD2. The V and J ends lost 1 base and 8 bases, in that order; junction bases with no gene match: 10. The germline V gene has CDR1 WSHSY and CDR2 SAAADI. The CDR3 has 15 amino acids. CDR3 residues: CASSELTVAGSKQYF. The CDR3 region has the DNA TGCGCCAGCAGTGAGTTGACGGTAGCGGGAAGTAAGCAGTACTTC.

This clone was found a few times. This chain joins TRBV4-1 and TRBJ2-3; no definite D call. Germline V gives CDR1 MGHRA, CDR2 YSYEKL. Trimming stripped 0 bases from V and 7 bases from J, with 14 bases between. This CDR3 has 15 residues. The CDR3 region is CASSQESSSRYTQYF. The CDR3 nucleotides are TGCGCCAGCAGCCAAGAATCCTCTTCACGGTATACGCAGTATTTT.

The chain couples TRBV5-4 to TRBJ2-1; possible D gene TRBD2, 6 bases. This CDR3 has 14 residues. Trimming left V 4 bases short and J 5 bases short, with 13 bases between. Germline V gives CDR1 SGHNT, CDR2 YYREEE (reference sequence). The CDR3 nucleotides read TGTGCCAGCAGCCCGGTGGGACTCCACAATGAGCAGTTCTTC. Residues: CASSPVGLHNEQFF. Using reference TRBV5-4 and TRBJ2-1 for the parts outside the CDR3, the full variable domain is ETGVTQSPTHLIKTRGQQVTLRCSSQSGHNTVSWYQQALGQGPQFIFQYYREEENGRGNFPPRFSGLQFPNYSSELNVNALELDDSALYLCASSPVGLHNEQFFGPGTRLTVL.

The CDR3 region is CASEGTGGNSNQPQHF. The CDR3 DNA reads as TGTGCCAGCGAGGGGACAGGGGGGAATAGCAATCAGCCCCAGCATTTT. This chain connects TRBV28 to TRBJ1-5; 11 positions agree with TRBD1. The V segment lost 8 bases and the J segment 0 bases; nucleotides outside the gene matches: 6. Germline V gives CDR1 MDHEN, CDR2 SYDVKM. The CDR3 extends over 16 amino acids. Together with reference TRBV28 and TRBJ1-5, the CDR3 gives the full variable domain: DVKVTQSSRYLVKRTGEKVFLECVQDMDHENMFWYRQDPGLGLRLIYFSYDVKMKEKGDIPEGYSVSREKKERFSLILESASTNQTSMYLCASEGTGGNSNQPQHFGDGTRLSIL.

This clone was seen only once. J is TRBJ1-2 and V is TRBV30; 7 nucleotides line up with TRBD1. This CDR3 region has 11 residues. J lost 5 bases, V lost 4 bases, and 1 base had no gene match. Germline CDR1 is GTSNPN and CDR2 is SVGIG (reference sequence). The CDR3 sequence: CAWKQGYGYTF. CDR3 bases: TGTGCCTGGAAACAGGGGTATGGCTACACCTTC.